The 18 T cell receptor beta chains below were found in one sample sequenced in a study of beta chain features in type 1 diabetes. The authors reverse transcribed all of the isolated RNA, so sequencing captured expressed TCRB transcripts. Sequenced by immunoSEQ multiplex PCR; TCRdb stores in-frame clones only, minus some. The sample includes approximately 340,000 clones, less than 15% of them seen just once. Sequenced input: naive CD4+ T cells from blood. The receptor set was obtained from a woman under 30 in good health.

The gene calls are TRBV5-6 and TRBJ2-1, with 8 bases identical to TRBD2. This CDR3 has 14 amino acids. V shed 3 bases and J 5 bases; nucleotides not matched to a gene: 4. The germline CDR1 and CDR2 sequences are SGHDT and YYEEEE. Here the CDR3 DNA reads TGTGCCAGCAGCTATGGGACTAGGCACAATGAGCAGTTCTTC. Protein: CASSYGTRHNEQFF.

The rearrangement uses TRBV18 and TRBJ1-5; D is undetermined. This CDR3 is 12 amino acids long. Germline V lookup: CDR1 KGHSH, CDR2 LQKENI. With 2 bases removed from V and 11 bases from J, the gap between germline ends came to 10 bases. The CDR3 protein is CASSPGLEAQHF. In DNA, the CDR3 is TGTGCCAGCTCACCAGGGCTGGAAGCCCAGCATTTT. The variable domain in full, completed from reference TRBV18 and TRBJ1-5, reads NAGVMQNPRHLVRRRGQEARLRCSPMKGHSHVYWYRQLPEEGLKFMVYLQKENIIDESGMPKERFSAEFPKEGPSILRIQQVVRGDSAAYFCASSPGLEAQHFGDGTRLSIL.

The CDR3, as DNA: TGCGCCAGCAGCTCTGGGACAGTACAAGAGACCCAGTACTTC. Its translation: CASSSGTVQETQYF. This rearrangement joins TRBV5-1 to TRBJ2-5, with 7 bases identical to TRBD1. The CDR3 spans 14 residues. The germline gives CDR1 SGHRS, CDR2 YFSETQ. The trim removed 3 bases at V and 2 bases at J, leaving 4 bases unmatched.

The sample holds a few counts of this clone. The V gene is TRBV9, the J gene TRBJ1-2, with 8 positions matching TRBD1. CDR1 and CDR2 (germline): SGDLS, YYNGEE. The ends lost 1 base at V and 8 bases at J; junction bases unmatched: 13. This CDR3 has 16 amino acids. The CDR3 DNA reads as TGTGCCAGCAGCGTAAGCTCGTTTGGACAGGGAGAAGGCTACACCTTC. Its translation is CASSVSSFGQGEGYTF.

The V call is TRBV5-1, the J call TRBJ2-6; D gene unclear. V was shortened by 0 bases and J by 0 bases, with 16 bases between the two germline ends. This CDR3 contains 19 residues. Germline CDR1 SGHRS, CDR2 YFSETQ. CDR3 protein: CASSLEDPSRSSGANVLTF. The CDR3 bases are TGCGCCAGCAGCTTGGAAGATCCCTCGAGAAGCTCTGGGGCCAACGTCCTGACTTTC.

The CDR3 DNA reads as TGTGCCAGCAGACACGGATTAGCGGGAGGGCCGGGTGAGCAGTTCTTC. This encodes CASRHGLAGGPGEQFF. The chain joins TRBV5-6 to TRBJ2-1; TRBD2 aligns across 11 bases. This CDR3 is built from 16 residues. V trimming: 5 bases; J trimming: 9 bases; junction bases outside the gene matches: 13. Per the germline V gene, CDR1 is SGHDT and CDR2 is YYEEEE.

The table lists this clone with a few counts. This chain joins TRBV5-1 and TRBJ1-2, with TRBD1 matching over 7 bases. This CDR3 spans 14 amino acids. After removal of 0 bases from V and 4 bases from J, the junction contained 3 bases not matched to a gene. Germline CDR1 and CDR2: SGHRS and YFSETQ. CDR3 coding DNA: TGCGCCAGCAGCTTGGAACAGGGGACCTATGGCTACACCTTC. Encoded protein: CASSLEQGTYGYTF.

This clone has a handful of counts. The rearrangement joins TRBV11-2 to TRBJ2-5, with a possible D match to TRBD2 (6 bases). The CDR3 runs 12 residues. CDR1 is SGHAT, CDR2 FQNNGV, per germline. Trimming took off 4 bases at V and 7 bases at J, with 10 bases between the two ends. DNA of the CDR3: TGTGCCAGCAGCTGGGGGGTCAGGACCCAGTACTTC. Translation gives CASSWGVRTQYF.

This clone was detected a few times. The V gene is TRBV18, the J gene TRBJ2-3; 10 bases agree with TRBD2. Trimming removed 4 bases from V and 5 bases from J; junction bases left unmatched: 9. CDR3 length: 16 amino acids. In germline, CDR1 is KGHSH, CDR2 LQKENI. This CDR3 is CASSQRLAGDGDTQYF. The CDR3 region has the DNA TGTGCCAGCTCACAGCGTCTAGCGGGAGATGGAGATACGCAGTATTTT.

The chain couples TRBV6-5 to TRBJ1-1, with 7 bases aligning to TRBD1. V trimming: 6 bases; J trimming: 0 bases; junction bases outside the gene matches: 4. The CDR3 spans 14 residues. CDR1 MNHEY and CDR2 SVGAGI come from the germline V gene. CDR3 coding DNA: TGTGCCAGCAGCCTGGGACAGATGAACACTGAAGCTTTCTTT. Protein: CASSLGQMNTEAFF.

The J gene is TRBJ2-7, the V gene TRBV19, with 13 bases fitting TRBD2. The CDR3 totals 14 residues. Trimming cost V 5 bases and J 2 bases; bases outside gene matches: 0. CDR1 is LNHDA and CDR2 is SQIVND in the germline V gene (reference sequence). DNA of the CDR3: TGTGCCAGTAGTGGACTAGCGGGAGCCTACGAGCAGTACTTC. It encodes CASSGLAGAYEQYF.

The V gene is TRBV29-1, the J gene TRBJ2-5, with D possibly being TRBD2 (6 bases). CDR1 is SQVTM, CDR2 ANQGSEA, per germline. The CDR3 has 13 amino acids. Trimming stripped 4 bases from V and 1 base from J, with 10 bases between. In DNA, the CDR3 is TGCAGCGTTGGGAGGGCCCTCCAAGAGACCCAGTACTTC. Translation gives CSVGRALQETQYF. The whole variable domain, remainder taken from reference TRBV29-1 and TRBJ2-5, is SAVISQKPSRDICQRGTSLTIQCQVDSQVTMMFWYRQQPGQSLTLIATANQGSEATYESGFVIDKFPISRPNLTFSTLTVSNMSPEDSSIYLCSVGRALQETQYFGPGTRLLVL.

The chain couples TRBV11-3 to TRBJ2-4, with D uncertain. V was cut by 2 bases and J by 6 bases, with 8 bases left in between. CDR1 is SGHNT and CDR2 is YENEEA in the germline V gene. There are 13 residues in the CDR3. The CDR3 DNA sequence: TGTGCCAGCAGCTTAAATCCGGGAAACATTCAGTACTTC. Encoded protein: CASSLNPGNIQYF. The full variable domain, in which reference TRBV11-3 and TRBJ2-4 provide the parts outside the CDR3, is EAGVVQSPRYKIIEKKQPVAFWCNPISGHNTLYWYLQNLGQGPELLIRYENEEAVDDSQLPKDRFSAERLKGVDSTLKIQPAELGDSAVYLCASSLNPGNIQYFGAGTRLSVL.

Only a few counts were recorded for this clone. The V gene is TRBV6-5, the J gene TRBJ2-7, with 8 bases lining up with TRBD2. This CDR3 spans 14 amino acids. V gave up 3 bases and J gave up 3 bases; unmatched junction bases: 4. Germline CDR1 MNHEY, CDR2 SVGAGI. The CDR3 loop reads CASSYRGTSYEQYF. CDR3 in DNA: TGTGCCAGCAGTTATCGAGGGACTAGCTACGAGCAGTACTTC.

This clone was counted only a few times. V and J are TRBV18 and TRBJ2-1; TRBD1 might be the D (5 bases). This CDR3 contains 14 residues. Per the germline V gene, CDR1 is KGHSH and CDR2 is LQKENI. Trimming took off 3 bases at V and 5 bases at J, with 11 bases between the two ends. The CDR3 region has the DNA TGTGCCAGCTCACCTCCGACAGATAACAATGAGCAGTTCTTC. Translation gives CASSPPTDNNEQFF.

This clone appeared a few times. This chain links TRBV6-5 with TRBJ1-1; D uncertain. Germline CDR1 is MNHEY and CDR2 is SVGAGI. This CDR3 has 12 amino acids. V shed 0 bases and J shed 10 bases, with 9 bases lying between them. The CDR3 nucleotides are TGTGCCAGCAGTTACTCGAGGGTTGCAGCTTTCTTT. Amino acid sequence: CASSYSRVAAFF.

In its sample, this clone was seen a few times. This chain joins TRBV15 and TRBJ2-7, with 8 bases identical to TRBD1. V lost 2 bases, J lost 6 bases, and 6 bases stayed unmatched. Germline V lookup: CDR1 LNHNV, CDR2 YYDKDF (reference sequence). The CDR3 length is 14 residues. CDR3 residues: CATSRNGQGSEQYF. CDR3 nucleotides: TGTGCCACCAGCAGAAACGGACAGGGTAGCGAGCAGTACTTC.

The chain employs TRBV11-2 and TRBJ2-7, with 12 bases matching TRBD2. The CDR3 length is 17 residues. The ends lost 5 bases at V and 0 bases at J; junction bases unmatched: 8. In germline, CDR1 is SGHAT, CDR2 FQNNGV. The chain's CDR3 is CASSRSKTSGSSYEQYF. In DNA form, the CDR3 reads TGTGCCAGCAGCCGATCAAAGACTAGCGGGAGCTCCTACGAGCAGTACTTC. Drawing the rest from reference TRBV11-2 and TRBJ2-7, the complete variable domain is EAGVAQSPRYKIIEKRQSVAFWCNPISGHATLYWYQQILGQGPKLLIQFQNNGVVDDSQLPKDRFSAERLKGVDSTLKIQPAKLEDSAVYLCASSRSKTSGSSYEQYFGPGTRLTVT.